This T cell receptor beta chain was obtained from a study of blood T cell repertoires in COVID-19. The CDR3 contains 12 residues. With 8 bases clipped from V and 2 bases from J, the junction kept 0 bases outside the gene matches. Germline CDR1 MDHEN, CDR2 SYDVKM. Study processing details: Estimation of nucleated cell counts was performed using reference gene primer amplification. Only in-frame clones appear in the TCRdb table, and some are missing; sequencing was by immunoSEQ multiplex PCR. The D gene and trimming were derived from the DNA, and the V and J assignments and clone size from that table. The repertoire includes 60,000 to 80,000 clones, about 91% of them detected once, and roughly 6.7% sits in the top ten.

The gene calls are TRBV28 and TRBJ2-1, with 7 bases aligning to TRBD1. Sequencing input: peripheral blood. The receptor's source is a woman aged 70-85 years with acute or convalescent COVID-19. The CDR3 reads CASGTAYNEQFF. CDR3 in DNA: TGTGCCAGCGGGACAGCCTACAATGAGCAGTTCTTC.